These 5 T cell receptor beta chains originate from one sample sequenced in a study of beta chain features in type 1 diabetes. Expressed TCRB transcripts were sequenced after all isolated RNA was converted to cDNA. The repertoire was sequenced with immunoSEQ multiplex PCR; TCRdb's copy has only in-frame clones and lacks some. This table holds about 110,000 clones, 40% found once. Material for sequencing was stem cell memory CD4+ T cells from blood. These receptors were taken from a woman aged 18-29 years in good health.

The chain links TRBV5-6 to TRBJ1-5; the D is unclear. The CDR3 runs to 15 residues. V gave up 4 bases and J gave up 4 bases, with 15 bases separating them. The germline gives CDR1 SGHDT, CDR2 YYEEEE. CDR3 sequence: CASSPQALKNQPQHF. CDR3 bases: TGTGCCAGCAGCCCCCAAGCTCTAAAGAATCAGCCCCAGCATTTT.

CDR3 protein: CAWSVGGGMADTQYF. The CDR3, as DNA: TGTGCCTGGAGTGTAGGGGGCGGTATGGCGGATACGCAGTATTTT. J is TRBJ2-3 and V is TRBV30; 7 bases line up with TRBD1. V lost 0 bases to trimming and J lost 6 bases; unmatched junction nucleotides: 9. Germline CDR1 is GTSNPN and CDR2 is SVGIG (reference sequence). The CDR3 contains 15 residues.

Concerning this clone: At one end, the junction sequence differs from germline, possibly due to a read error. The chain uses TRBV5-5 and TRBJ1-2; a weak D match, TRBD1 (5 bases). This CDR3 is 14 amino acids long. In germline, CDR1 is SGHKS, CDR2 YYEKEE (reference sequence). The CDR3, as DNA: TGTGCCAGCAGCGCTGACAGAAATCCCTATGGCTGCACCTTC. As protein: CASSADRNPYGCTF.

The V gene is TRBV10-3, the J gene TRBJ1-5, with 9 bases matching TRBD1. The trim removed 10 bases at V and 2 bases at J, leaving 12 bases unmatched. Germline V gene data show CDR1 as ENHRY and CDR2 as SYGVKD. The CDR3 sequence is 16 residues long. The chain's CDR3 is CATMSQTGGGNQPQHF. The CDR3 bases are TGTGCCACCATGTCACAGACAGGGGGAGGCAATCAGCCCCAGCATTTT.

The chain carries TRBV18 and TRBJ1-1, with D hard to call. Germline values: CDR1 KGHSH, CDR2 LQKENI. The length of the CDR3 is 13 residues. V lost 1 base and J 3 bases, leaving 6 bases between the germline ends. The CDR3 DNA follows: TGTGCCAGCTCACCACGTCGGGACACTGAAGCTTTCTTT. Its translation is CASSPRRDTEAFF.